The entry that follows covers one TCR beta chain sequence. Its antigen remains unidentified. Libraries were prepared by immunoSEQ multiplex PCR; TCRdb keeps only in-frame clonotypes and omits some of them. The sample lists about 39,000 clones, about 94% seen once, with 15% in the top ten. The data were taken from a study of lymphopenia after photon versus proton radiotherapy. Study-wide points: A bigger post-nadir fall in TCR diversity correlated inversely with survival time in deceased patients. Photon-treated patients lost naive T cells and TCR diversity; proton-treated stayed stable. After lymphocyte nadir, photon-treated repertoires showed oligoclonal expansion, especially CD8+ Temra.

The material was peripheral blood, obtained from a patient treated with photon-based radiotherapy. The clonotype comes from a man aged 60 to 75 with cholangiocarcinoma.

For the CDR3, the DNA is TGTGCCAGCTCACCCACAAGGACACAGCTCTATGGCTACACCTTC. Translating it yields CASSPTRTQLYGYTF. The rearrangement joins TRBV18 to TRBJ1-2; weak D call: TRBD1 (5 bases). The CDR3 is 15 amino acids. Germline-derived CDR1 and CDR2 are KGHSH and LQKENI. Between the trimmed V and J ends, which lost 3 bases and 4 bases, there was a span of 15 bases.